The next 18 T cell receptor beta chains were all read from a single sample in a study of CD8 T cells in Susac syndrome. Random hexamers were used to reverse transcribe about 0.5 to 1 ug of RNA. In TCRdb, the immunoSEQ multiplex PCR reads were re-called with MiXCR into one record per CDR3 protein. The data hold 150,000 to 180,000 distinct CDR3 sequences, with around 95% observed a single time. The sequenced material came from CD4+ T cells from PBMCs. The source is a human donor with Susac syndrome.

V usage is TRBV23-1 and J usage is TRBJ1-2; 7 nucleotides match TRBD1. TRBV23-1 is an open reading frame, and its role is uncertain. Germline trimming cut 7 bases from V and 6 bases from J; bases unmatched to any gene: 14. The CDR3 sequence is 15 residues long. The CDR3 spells CASKAPRQGGDGYTF. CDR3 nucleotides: TGCGCCAGCAAGGCCCCTCGACAGGGAGGAGATGGCTACACCTTC.

CDR3 nucleotide sequence: TGCAGTGCCCCCCTCCTGGGGTCTAGCACAGATACGCAGTATTTT. It codes for CSAPLLGSSTDTQYF. The gene calls are TRBV20-1 and TRBJ2-3; D is undetermined. The ends were cut back, 6 bases at V and 0 bases at J, with 16 bases in the middle. Germline V gene lookup returns CDR1 DFQATT and CDR2 SNEGSKA (reference sequence). CDR3 length: 15 residues.

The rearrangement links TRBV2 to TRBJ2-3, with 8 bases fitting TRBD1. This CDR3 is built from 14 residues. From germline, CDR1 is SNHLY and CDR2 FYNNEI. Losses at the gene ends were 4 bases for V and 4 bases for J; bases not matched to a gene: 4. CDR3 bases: TGTGCCAGCAGTGGTGGACAGGGCTCAGATACGCAGTATTTT. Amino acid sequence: CASSGGQGSDTQYF.

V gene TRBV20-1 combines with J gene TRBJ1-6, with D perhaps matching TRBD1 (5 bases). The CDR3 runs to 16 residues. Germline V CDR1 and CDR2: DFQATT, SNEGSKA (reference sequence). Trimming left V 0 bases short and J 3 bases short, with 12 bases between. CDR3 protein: CSARERGRGYNSPLHF. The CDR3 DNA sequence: TGCAGTGCTAGAGAAAGAGGTAGGGGCTATAATTCACCCCTCCACTTT.

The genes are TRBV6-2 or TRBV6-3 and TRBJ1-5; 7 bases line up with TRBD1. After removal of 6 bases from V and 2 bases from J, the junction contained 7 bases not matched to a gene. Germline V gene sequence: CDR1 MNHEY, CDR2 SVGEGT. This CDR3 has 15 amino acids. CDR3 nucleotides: TGTGCCAGCAGGTCCAAGGGGGCTGGCAATCAGCCCCAGCATTTT. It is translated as CASRSKGAGNQPQHF.

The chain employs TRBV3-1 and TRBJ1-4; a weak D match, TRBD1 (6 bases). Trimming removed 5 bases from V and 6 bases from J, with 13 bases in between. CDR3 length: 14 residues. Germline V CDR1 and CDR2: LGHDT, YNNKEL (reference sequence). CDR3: CASSGGQRDEKLFF. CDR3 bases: TGTGCCAGCAGCGGGGGGCAGCGTGATGAAAAACTGTTTTTT.

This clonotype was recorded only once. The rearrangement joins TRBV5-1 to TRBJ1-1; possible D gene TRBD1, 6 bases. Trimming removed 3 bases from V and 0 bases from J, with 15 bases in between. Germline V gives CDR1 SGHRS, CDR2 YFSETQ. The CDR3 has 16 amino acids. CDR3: CASSWGHNNVNTEAFF. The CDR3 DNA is TGCGCCAGCAGCTGGGGACATAATAACGTGAACACTGAAGCTTTCTTT. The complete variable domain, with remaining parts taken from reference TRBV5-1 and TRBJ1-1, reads KAGVTQTPRYLIKTRGQQVTLSCSPISGHRSVSWYQQTPGQGLQFLFEYFSETQRNKGNFPGRFSGRQFSNSRSEMNVSTLELGDSALYLCASSWGHNNVNTEAFFGQGTRLTVV.

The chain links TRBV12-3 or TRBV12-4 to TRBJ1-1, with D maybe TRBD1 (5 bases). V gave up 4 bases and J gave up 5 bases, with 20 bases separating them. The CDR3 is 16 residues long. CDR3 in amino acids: CASSSASRGRRTEAFF. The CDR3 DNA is TGTGCCAGCAGTTCGGCCTCACGGGGACGACGGACTGAAGCTTTCTTT.

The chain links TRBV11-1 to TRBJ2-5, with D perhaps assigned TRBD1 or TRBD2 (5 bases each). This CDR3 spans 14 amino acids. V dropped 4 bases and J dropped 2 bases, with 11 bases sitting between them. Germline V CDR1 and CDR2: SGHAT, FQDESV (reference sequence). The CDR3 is CASSSTGGQETQYF. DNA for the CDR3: TGTGCCAGCAGCTCTACAGGAGGACAAGAGACCCAGTACTTC.

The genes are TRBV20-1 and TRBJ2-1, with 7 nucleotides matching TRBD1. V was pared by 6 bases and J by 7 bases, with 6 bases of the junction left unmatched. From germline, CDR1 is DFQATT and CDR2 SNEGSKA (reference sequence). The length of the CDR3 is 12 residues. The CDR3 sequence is CSAETGMNEQFF. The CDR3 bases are TGCAGTGCGGAGACAGGGATGAATGAGCAGTTCTTC.

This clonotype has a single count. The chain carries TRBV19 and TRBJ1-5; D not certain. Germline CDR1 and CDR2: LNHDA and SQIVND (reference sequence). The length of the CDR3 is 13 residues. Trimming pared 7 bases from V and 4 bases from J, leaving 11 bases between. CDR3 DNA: TGTGCCAGTATCCCCGCGAGAAATCAGCCCCAGCATTTT. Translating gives CASIPARNQPQHF.

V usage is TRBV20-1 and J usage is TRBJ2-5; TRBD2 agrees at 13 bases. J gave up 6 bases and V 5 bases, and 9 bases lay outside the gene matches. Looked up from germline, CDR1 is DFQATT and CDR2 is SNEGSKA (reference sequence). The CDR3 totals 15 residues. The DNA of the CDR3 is TGCAGTGCTGACAGGACTAGCGGGGGCCACAAGACCCAGTACTTC. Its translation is CSADRTSGGHKTQYF.

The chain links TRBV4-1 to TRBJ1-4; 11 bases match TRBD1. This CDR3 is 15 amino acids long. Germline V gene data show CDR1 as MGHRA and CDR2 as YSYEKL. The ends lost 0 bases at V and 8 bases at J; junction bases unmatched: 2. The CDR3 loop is CASSQEGTGGEKLFF. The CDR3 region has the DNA TGCGCCAGCAGCCAAGAGGGGACAGGGGGAGAAAAACTGTTTTTT.

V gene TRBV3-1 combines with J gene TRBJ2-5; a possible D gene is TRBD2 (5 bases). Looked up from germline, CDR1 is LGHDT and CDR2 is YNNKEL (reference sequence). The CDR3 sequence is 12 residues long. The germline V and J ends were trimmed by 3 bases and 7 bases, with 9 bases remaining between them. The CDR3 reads CASSQDFGTQYF. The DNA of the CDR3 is TGTGCCAGCAGCCAGGACTTTGGGACCCAGTACTTC.

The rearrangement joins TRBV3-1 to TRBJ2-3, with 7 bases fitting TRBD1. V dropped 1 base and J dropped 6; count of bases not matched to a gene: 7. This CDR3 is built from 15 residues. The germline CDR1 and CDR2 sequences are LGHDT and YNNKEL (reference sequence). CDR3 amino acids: CASSQADRVRDTQYF. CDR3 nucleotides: TGTGCCAGCAGCCAAGCCGACAGGGTGAGGGATACGCAGTATTTT.

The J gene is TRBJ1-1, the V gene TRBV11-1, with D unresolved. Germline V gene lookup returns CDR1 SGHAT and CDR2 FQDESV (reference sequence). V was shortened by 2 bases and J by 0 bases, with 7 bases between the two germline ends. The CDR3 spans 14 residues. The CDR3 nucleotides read TGTGCCAGCAGCTTAAACGGGCTGAACACTGAAGCTTTCTTT. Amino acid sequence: CASSLNGLNTEAFF.

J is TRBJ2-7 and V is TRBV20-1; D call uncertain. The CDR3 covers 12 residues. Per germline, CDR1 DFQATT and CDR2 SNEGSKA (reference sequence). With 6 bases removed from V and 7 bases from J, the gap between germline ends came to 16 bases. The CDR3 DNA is TGCAGTGCGGGCAGTCGAGTGAGGGAGCAGTACTTC. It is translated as CSAGSRVREQYF.

CDR3 sequence: CASSISGGANYNEQFF. DNA of the CDR3: TGTGCCAGCAGCATAAGCGGGGGGGCAAACTACAATGAGCAGTTCTTC. The chain carries TRBV7-8 and TRBJ2-1; the match to TRBD2 covers 10 bases. V was clipped by 5 bases and J by 3 bases; unmatched bases: 7. The CDR3 consists of 16 residues. Germline CDR1 SGHVS, CDR2 FQNEAQ.